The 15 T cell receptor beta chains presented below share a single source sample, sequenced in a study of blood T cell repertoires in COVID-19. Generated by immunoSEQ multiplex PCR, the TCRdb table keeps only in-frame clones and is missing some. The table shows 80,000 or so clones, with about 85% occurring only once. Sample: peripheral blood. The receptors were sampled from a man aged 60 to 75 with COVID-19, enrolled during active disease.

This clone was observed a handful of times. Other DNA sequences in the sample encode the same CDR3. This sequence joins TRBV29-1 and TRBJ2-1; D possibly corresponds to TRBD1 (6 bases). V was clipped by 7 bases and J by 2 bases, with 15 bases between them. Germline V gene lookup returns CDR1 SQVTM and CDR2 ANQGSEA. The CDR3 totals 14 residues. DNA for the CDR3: TGCAGCGCAAAGAACCGGGACACCTACAATGAGCAGTTCTTC. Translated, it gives CSAKNRDTYNEQFF.

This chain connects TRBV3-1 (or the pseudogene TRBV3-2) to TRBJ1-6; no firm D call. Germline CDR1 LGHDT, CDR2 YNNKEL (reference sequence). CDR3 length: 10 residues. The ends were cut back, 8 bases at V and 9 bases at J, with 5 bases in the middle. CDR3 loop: CASGSSPLHF. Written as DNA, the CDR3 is TGTGCCAGCGGTAGTTCACCCCTCCACTTT.

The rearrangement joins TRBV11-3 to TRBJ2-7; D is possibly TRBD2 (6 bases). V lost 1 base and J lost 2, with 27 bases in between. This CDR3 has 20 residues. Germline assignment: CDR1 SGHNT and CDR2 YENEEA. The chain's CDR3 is CASSLVKPSGSRREAYEQYF. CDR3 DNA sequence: TGTGCCAGCAGCTTAGTCAAGCCCAGCGGGTCCAGAAGGGAAGCCTACGAGCAGTACTTC.

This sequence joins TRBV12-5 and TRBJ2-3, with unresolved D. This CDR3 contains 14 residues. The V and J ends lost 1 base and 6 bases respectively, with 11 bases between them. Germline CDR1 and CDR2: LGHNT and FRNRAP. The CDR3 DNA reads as TGTGCTAGTGGTTTGGCCCCGAACACCGATACGCAGTATTTT. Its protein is CASGLAPNTDTQYF.

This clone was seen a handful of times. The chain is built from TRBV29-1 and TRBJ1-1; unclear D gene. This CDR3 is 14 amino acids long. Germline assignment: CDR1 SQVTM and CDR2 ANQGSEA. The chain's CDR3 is CIILGRAVDTEAFF. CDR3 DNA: TGCATCATCCTAGGGAGGGCTGTGGACACTGAAGCTTTCTTT.

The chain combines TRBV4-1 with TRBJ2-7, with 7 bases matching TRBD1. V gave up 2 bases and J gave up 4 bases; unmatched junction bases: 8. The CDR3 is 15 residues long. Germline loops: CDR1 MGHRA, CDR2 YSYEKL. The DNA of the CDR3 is TGCGCCAGCAGCCAACCGGGACAGAGAAAATACGAGCAGTACTTC. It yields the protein CASSQPGQRKYEQYF.

The CDR3 DNA follows: TGCGCCAGCAGCTTGGCCATTACGGGGTCCCGGGAGCAGTACTTC. Protein product: CASSLAITGSREQYF. The V call is TRBV5-1, the J call TRBJ2-7; perhaps TRBD2 as D (5 bases). The CDR3 spans 15 residues. Deletions cut 0 bases from V and 7 bases from J, with 17 bases between. CDR1 is SGHRS, CDR2 YFSETQ, per germline.

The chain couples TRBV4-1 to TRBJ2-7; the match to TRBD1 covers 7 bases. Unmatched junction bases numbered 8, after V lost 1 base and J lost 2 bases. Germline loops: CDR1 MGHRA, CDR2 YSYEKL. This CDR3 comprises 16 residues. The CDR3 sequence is CASSQVRTGEAYEQYF. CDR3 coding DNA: TGCGCCAGCAGCCAAGTAAGGACAGGAGAAGCCTACGAGCAGTACTTC.

CDR3 DNA: TGTGCCACCAGTGACCAAACAAGAACCGGGGAGCTGTTTTTT. Its protein product is CATSDQTRTGELFF. The V gene is TRBV24-1, the J gene TRBJ2-2; the D is unclear. The CDR3 runs 14 residues. V was shortened by 4 bases and J by 5 bases, with 10 bases between the two germline ends. CDR1 and CDR2 from the germline V gene are KGHDR and SFDVKD.

The CDR3: CAWSPDNEQFF. CDR3 in DNA: TGTGCCTGGAGTCCAGACAATGAGCAGTTCTTC. The V call is TRBV30, the J call TRBJ2-1; D gene uncertain. V lost 2 bases, J lost 5 bases, and 4 bases lay in between. In germline, CDR1 is GTSNPN, CDR2 SVGIG (reference sequence). The CDR3 runs 11 residues.

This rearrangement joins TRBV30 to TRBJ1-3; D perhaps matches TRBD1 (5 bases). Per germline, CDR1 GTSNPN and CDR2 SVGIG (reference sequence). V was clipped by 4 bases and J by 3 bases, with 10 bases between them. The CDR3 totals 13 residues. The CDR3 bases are TGTGCCTGGAACCAGGGTGGTGGAAACACCATATATTTT. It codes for CAWNQGGGNTIYF.

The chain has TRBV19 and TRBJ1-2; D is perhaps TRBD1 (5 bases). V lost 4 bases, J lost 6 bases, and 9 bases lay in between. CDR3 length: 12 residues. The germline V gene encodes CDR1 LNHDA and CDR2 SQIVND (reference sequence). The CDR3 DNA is TGTGCCAGTAGTAGGGGGGACCATGGCTACACCTTC. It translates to CASSRGDHGYTF.

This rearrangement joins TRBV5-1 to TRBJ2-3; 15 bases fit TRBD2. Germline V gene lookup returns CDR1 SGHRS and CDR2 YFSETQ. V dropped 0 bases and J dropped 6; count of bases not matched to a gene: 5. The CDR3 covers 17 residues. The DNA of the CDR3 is TGCGCCAGCAGCTTGGAGGGACTAGCGGGAGGTTGGGATACGCAGTATTTT. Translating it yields CASSLEGLAGGWDTQYF.

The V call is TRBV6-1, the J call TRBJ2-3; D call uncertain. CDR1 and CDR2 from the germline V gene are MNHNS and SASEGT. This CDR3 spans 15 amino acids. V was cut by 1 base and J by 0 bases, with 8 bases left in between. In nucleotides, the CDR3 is TGTGCCAGCAGTGAAGGGGCAGCTAGCACAGATACGCAGTATTTT. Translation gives CASSEGAASTDTQYF.

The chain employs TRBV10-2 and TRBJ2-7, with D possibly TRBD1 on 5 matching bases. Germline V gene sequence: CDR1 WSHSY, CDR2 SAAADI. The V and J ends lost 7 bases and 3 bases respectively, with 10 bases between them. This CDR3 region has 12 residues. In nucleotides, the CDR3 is TGCGCCAGCAAAGGGGAAGGCTACGAGCAGTACTTC. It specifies CASKGEGYEQYF.